The 2 T cell receptor beta chains listed next were all sequenced from one sample in a study of long-term antiretroviral therapy in people with HIV. This was the immunoSEQ v3.0 assay at survey level. Clones were read by immunoSEQ multiplex PCR, and TCRdb kept only the in-frame ones, dropping some. The repertoire holds tens of thousands of clones, with approximately 80% as singletons. The sequencing used unsorted PBMCs, collected 0.5 years after starting antiretroviral therapy. Receptors originate from a man aged 18 to 35 with HIV.

The chain is built from TRBV5-1 and TRBJ2-7; 7 positions agree with TRBD2. Germline V lookup: CDR1 SGHRS, CDR2 YFSETQ. The trim removed 5 bases at V and 1 base at J, leaving 6 bases unmatched. The CDR3 covers 14 residues. The CDR3 protein is CASRTTAGSYEQYF. CDR3 bases: TGCGCCAGCAGGACTACAGCGGGGTCCTACGAGCAGTACTTC.

The chain links TRBV5-4 to TRBJ2-2, with 8 bases fitting TRBD1. This CDR3 spans 16 amino acids. Germline CDR1 reads SGHNT; CDR2 reads YYREEE (reference sequence). J gave up 4 bases and V 4 bases, and 9 bases lay outside the gene matches. The CDR3 DNA is TGTGCCAGCAGCCCCAGGACAGGGCTTGGCACCGGGGAGCTGTTTTTT. Amino acid sequence: CASSPRTGLGTGELFF.